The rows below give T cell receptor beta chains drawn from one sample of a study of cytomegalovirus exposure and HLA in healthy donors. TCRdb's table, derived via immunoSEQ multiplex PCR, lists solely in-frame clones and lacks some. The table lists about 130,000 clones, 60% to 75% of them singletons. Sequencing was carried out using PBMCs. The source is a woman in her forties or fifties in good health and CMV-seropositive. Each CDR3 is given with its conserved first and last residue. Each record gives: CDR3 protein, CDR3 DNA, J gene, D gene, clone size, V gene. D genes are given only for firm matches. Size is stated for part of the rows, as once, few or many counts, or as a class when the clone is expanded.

CASSLARIGQGIRQPQHF | TGTGCCAGCAGCTTAGCGCGTATTGGACAGGGGATCCGTCAGCCCCAGCATTTT | TRBJ1-5 | TRBD1 | NA | TRBV7-8
CASSEALRGAGGLNEQFF | TGTGCCAGCAGTGAAGCCCTTAGGGGGGCGGGGGGGCTAAATGAGCAGTTCTTC | TRBJ2-1 | TRBD2 | NA | TRBV6-1
CASRLSGGGVVNTEAFF | TGTGCCAGCCGCTTGAGCGGGGGGGGTGTAGTGAACACTGAAGCTTTCTTT | TRBJ1-1 | NA | NA | TRBV7-9
CATSRGGDSYEQYF | TGTGCCACCAGCAGAGGGGGGGATTCCTACGAGCAGTACTTC | TRBJ2-7 | NA | NA | TRBV15
CASSEMVRSNQPQHF | TGTGCCAGCAGTGAAATGGTTCGGAGCAATCAGCCCCAGCATTTT | TRBJ1-5 | NA | NA | TRBV6-1
CASSQGPDQPQHF | TGCGCCAGCAGCCAAGGGCCCGATCAGCCCCAGCATTTT | TRBJ1-5 | NA | NA | TRBV4-1
CASSSSSGGNNEQFF | TGTGCCAGCAGCTCATCTAGCGGGGGGAACAATGAGCAGTTCTTC | TRBJ2-1 | TRBD2 | once | TRBV7-2
CASKRQGNSPLHF | TGTGCCAGCAAAAGACAGGGGAATTCACCCCTCCACTTT | TRBJ1-6 | TRBD1 | NA | TRBV2
CATREVTNYGYTF | TGTGCCACCAGAGAGGTGACTAACTATGGCTACACCTTC | TRBJ1-2 | NA | few | TRBV6-5
CASSLPAGGGTDTQYF | TGCGCCAGCAGCTTACCAGCGGGGGGCGGCACAGATACGCAGTATTTT | TRBJ2-3 | TRBD2 | NA | TRBV5-1
CASSRDSTPYEQYF | TGTGCCAGCAGTCGGGACAGCACCCCCTACGAGCAGTACTTC | TRBJ2-7 | TRBD1 | NA | TRBV7-9
CASSLVSGGYGYTF | TGTGCCAGCAGCTTAGTCTCCGGGGGGTATGGCTACACCTTC | TRBJ1-2 | NA | few | TRBV7-9
CASSVGLARWETQYF | TGTGCCAGCAGTGTAGGACTAGCGCGGTGGGAGACCCAGTACTTC | TRBJ2-5 | TRBD2 | NA | TRBV2
CASSSTQGSHGYTF | TGTGCCAGCAGCTCTACCCAGGGTTCCCATGGCTACACCTTC | TRBJ1-2 | NA | NA | TRBV11-2
CASSLGASSSYEQYF | TGTGCCAGCAGCCTGGGGGCCTCGAGCTCCTACGAGCAGTACTTC | TRBJ2-7 | NA | NA | TRBV14
CASSEKGSAFF | TGTGCCAGCAGTGAGAAGGGGTCGGCTTTCTTT | TRBJ1-1 | NA | few | TRBV6-1
CASSYGQGSDYGYTF | TGCGCCAGCAGCTACGGACAGGGAAGCGACTATGGCTACACCTTC | TRBJ1-2 | TRBD1 | NA | TRBV5-1
CASSLQASYGDTQYF | TGTGCCAGCAGCTTACAAGCCTCTTATGGAGATACGCAGTATTTT | TRBJ2-3 | NA | NA | TRBV7-2
CASSPRDSNQPQHF | TGTGCCAGCAGCCCCCGGGATAGCAATCAGCCCCAGCATTTT | TRBJ1-5 | NA | NA | TRBV7-2
CASKGGPLDGYTF | TGTGCCAGCAAAGGGGGACCCTTGGACGGCTACACCTTC | TRBJ1-2 | NA | NA | TRBV25-1
CSALTEYEQYF | TGCAGTGCTTTGACGGAGTACGAGCAGTACTTC | TRBJ2-7 | NA | NA | TRBV20-1
CATAGLRSTGELFF | TGTGCCACCGCGGGACTACGGAGTACCGGGGAGCTGTTTTTT | TRBJ2-2 | TRBD2 | once | TRBV2
CASNPLAGASDTQYF | TGTGCCAGCAATCCACTAGCGGGGGCCTCAGATACGCAGTATTTT | TRBJ2-3 | TRBD2 | NA | TRBV2
CASSQGLGSQETQYF | TGCGCCAGCAGCCAAGGACTCGGCAGCCAAGAGACCCAGTACTTC | TRBJ2-5 | NA | NA | TRBV4-1
CASSERSNGELFF | TGTGCCAGCAGTGAGAGGTCCAACGGGGAGCTGTTTTTT | TRBJ2-2 | NA | NA | TRBV6-1
CASRAPSGYEQYF | TGTGCCAGCAGGGCCCCCTCGGGGTACGAGCAGTACTTC | TRBJ2-7 | NA | NA | TRBV6-5
CSADQGGGYTF | TGCAGCGCGGACCAAGGAGGTGGCTACACCTTC | TRBJ1-2 | NA | once | TRBV29-1
CSASGETEAFF | TGCAGTGCAAGTGGGGAGACTGAAGCTTTCTTT | TRBJ1-1 | NA | NA | TRBV20-1
CASSRVGGSRVYGYTF | TGCGCCAGCAGCCGGGTAGGGGGCTCTCGAGTCTATGGCTACACCTTC | TRBJ1-2 | TRBD1 | NA | TRBV4-1
CASTTQVGSPQAFF | TGTGCCAGCACGACCCAGGTCGGCAGCCCACAGGCTTTCTTT | TRBJ1-1 | NA | NA | TRBV25-1
CASSSGLAGGPGLETQYF | TGTGCCAGCAGTTCGGGACTAGCGGGGGGGCCGGGTCTGGAGACCCAGTACTTC | TRBJ2-5 | TRBD2 | NA | TRBV2
CASRVGSGNAGELFF | TGTGCCAGCAGGGTAGGGAGTGGCAATGCCGGGGAGCTGTTTTTT | TRBJ2-2 | NA | NA | TRBV5-4
CASSTTGQGGTGELFF | TGCGCCAGCAGCACCACAGGACAGGGCGGAACCGGGGAGCTGTTTTTT | TRBJ2-2 | TRBD1 | few | TRBV5-1